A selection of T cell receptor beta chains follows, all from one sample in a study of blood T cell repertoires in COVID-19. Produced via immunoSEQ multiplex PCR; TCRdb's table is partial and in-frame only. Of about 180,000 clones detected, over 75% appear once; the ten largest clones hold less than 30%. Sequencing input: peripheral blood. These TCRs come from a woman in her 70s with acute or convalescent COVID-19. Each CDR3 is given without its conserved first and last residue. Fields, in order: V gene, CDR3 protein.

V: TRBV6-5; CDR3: ASSSRGYEYNEQF
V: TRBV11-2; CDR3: ASSFLGIQTQY
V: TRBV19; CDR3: ASSTGQGVGFGYT
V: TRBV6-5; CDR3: ASRGQGALFGGYT
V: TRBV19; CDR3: ATKDHSTRVGEQY
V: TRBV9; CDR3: ASSSSGTYSYNEQF
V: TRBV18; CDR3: ATQDGAARRETQY
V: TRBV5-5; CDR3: ASRRRDEQY
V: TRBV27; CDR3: ASSSSGPPQNEQF
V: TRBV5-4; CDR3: ASSRTSGRAARETQY
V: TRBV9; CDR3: ASSARTGGIENEQF